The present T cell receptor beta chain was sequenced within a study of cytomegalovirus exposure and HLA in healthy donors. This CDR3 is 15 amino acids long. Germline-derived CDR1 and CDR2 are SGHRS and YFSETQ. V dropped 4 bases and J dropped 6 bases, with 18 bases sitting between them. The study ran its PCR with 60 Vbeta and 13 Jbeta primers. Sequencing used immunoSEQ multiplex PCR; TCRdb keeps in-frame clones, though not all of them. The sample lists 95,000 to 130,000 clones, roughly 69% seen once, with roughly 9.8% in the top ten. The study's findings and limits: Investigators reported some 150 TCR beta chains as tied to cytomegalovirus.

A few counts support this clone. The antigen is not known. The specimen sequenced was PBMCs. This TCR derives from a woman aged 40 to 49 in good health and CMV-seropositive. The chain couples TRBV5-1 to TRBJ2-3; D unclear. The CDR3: CASSPFDSSSDTQYF. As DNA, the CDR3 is TGCGCCAGCAGCCCGTTTGATAGCTCATCCGATACGCAGTATTTT.